These T cell receptor beta chains were read from a single sample in a study of T-cell reconstitution after alpha-beta-depleted transplantation in children. TCRdb fed the PCR reads into MiXCR, producing one record per CDR3 protein. Here the sample spans about 980,000 distinct CDR3 sequences, roughly 29% being singletons. Source: PBMCs, mostly from graft donor cells, taken 360 days after TCRalphabeta/CD19-depleted stem cell transplant. The receptors originated from a boy under two years old who had a stem cell transplant for SCID, so the T cells may come from the graft donor. Each CDR3 is given with its conserved first and last residue. Each record gives: CDR3 protein, D gene, V gene. A D gene is named only where the DNA matches it firmly.

CASSLGDREYPQETQYF,TRBD1,TRBV28
CASSLPPGGRTGELFF,TRBD2,TRBV7-2
CASSLVGQISTDTQYF,.,TRBV5-1
CASSLAGGAGGYTF,TRBD1,TRBV5-1
CASSLGSLKETQYF,.,TRBV11-2
CASSLQTGGNEKLFF,TRBD1,TRBV5-1
CASATNYEQYF,.,TRBV7-9
CASSQAPGGDPWEQYF,TRBD2,TRBV4-1
CASSPGQDINQPQHF,TRBD1,TRBV6-1
CSYRTGLIEAFF,TRBD1,TRBV20-1
CASSRRLAHPADTQYF,TRBD2,TRBV5-1
CASSADQHQPQHF,.,TRBV9
CASSPPWQETQYF,.,TRBV18
CASSPLRRETQYF,.,TRBV4-1
CAISDGQPSTDTQYF,.,TRBV10-3
CASSFVGLAREQYF,.,TRBV13
CASSRGVPETQYF,.,TRBV12-3/TRBV12-4
CASSQDSTAAGANVLTF,.,TRBV4-2
CASSYGDLGAFF,.,TRBV6-5
CASSPMDRGETQYF,TRBD1,TRBV27
CASSEGAFGETQYF,.,TRBV25-1
CASSFPGQGAGYTF,TRBD1,TRBV12-3/TRBV12-4
CSASDGGPLETQYF,.,TRBV20-1
CASSLAISNYGYTF,.,TRBV12-3/TRBV12-4
CASSLVTGANAQYF,.,TRBV7-2
CASSQDSGEPWASYEQYF,.,TRBV3-1
CAIPVDGSNQPQHF,.,TRBV6-4
CASSLGTGRGEAFF,TRBD1,TRBV12-3/TRBV12-4
CASSFMRGTDTQYF,.,TRBV5-1
CASSPRGRADTQYF,.,TRBV28
CASGGLGASGSQETQYF,.,TRBV5-1
CASSPQGSLAGELFF,.,TRBV12-3/TRBV12-4
CATSRGYWGTSYEQYF,.,TRBV15